Below, 3 T cell receptor beta chains from the same sample are listed, as sequenced in a study of Ad26.COV2.S vaccination and SARS-CoV-2 variants. Here immunoSEQ multiplex PCR was the method, and the copy in TCRdb shows in-frame clones only, minus some. The top ten hold over 4.5% of the sample, which has 180,000 or so clones, roughly 85% seen once. The sample was peripheral blood, taken after recovery from COVID-19. The receptors were sampled from a human donor who had recovered from COVID-19.

V gene TRBV20-1 combines with J gene TRBJ2-7; D unresolved. Trimming shortened V by 3 bases and J by 0 bases, and 12 bases separated the two germline ends. There are 14 residues in the CDR3. CDR1 and CDR2 (germline): DFQATT, SNEGSKA (reference sequence). The CDR3 DNA is TGCAGTGCTAGTGTGGGGTCAAGCTCCTACGAGCAGTACTTC. Translation gives CSASVGSSSYEQYF.

J is TRBJ2-1 and V is TRBV6-4; 14 bases agree with TRBD2. Germline lookup yields CDR1 MRHNA and CDR2 SNTAGT. The CDR3 has 16 residues. J was trimmed by 9 bases and V by 3 bases; bases with no gene match: 7. The CDR3 protein is CASSETGLAGVSEQFF. CDR3 coding DNA: TGTGCCAGCAGTGAAACGGGACTAGCGGGAGTCAGTGAGCAGTTCTTC.

The gene calls are TRBV7-3 and TRBJ1-4, with D unclear. The germline V and J ends were trimmed by 2 bases and 1 base, with 8 bases remaining between them. CDR1 and CDR2 (germline): SGHTA, FQGTGA. This CDR3 contains 15 residues. CDR3 residues: CASSLVGLTNEKLFF. CDR3 sequence (DNA): TGTGCCAGCAGCTTAGTAGGTTTAACTAATGAAAAACTGTTTTTT. Variable domain in full (rest from reference TRBV7-3 and TRBJ1-4): GAGVSQTPSNKVTEKGKYVELRCDPISGHTALYWYRQSLGQGPEFLIYFQGTGAADDSGLPNDRFFAVRPEGSVSTLKIQRTERGDSAVYLCASSLVGLTNEKLFFGSGTQLSVL.